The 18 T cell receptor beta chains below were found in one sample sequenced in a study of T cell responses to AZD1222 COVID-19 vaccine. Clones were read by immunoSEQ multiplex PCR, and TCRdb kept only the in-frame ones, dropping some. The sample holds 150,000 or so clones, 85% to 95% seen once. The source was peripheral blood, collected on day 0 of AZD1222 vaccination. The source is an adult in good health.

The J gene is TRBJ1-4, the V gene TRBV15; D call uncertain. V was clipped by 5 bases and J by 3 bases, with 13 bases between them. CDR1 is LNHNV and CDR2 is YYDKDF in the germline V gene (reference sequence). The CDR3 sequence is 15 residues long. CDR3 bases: TGTGCCACCAGCGAGTCTAGGGTTGCTAATGAAAAACTGTTTTTT. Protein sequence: CATSESRVANEKLFF.

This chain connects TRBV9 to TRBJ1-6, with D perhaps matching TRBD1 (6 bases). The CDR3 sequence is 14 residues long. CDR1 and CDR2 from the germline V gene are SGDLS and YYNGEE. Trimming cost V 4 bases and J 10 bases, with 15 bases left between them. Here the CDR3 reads CASSPGQSGSPLHF. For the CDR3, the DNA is TGTGCCAGCAGCCCCGGACAGTCGGGCTCACCCCTCCACTTT. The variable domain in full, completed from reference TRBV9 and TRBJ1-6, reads DSGVTQTPKHLITATGQRVTLRCSPRSGDLSVYWYQQSLDQGLQFLIQYYNGEERAKGNILERFSAQQFPDLHSELNLSSLELGDSALYFCASSPGQSGSPLHFGNGTRLTVT.

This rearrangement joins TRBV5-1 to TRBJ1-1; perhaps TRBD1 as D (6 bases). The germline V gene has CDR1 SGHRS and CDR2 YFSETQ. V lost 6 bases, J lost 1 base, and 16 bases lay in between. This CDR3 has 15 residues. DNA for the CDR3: TGCGCCAGCAAGTGGACAGCCCTGGGGAACACTGAAGCTTTCTTT. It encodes CASKWTALGNTEAFF.

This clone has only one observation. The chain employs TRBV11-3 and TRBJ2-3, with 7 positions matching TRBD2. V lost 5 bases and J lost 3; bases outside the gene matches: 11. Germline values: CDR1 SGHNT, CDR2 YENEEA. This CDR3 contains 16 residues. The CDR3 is CASSIGTVGRTDTQYF. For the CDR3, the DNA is TGTGCCAGCAGCATAGGGACCGTCGGGAGGACAGATACGCAGTATTTT.

CDR3 loop: CASSSQGASEKLFF. The CDR3 DNA sequence: TGTGCCAGCAGCTCCCAGGGGGCGAGTGAAAAACTGTTTTTT. This chain links TRBV7-9 with TRBJ1-4; TRBD1 agrees at 8 bases. The trim removed 4 bases at V and 7 bases at J, leaving 5 bases unmatched. Germline CDR1 reads SEHNR; CDR2 reads FQNEAQ (reference sequence). The CDR3 extends over 14 amino acids.

CDR3 DNA sequence: TGTGCCATCAGGGACCCACAGGGGGCGGAAAAACTGTTTTTT. Its protein is CAIRDPQGAEKLFF. The V and J genes are TRBV10-3 and TRBJ1-4; TRBD1 matches 9 bases. The germline V gene has CDR1 ENHRY and CDR2 SYGVKD. This CDR3 spans 14 amino acids. V lost 6 bases to trimming and J lost 8 bases; unmatched junction nucleotides: 7.

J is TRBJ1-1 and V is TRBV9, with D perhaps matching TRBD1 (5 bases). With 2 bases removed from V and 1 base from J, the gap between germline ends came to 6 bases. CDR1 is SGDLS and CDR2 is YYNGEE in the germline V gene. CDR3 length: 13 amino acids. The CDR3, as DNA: TGTGCCAGCAGCGTTGACAGGAACACTGAAGCTTTCTTT. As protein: CASSVDRNTEAFF.

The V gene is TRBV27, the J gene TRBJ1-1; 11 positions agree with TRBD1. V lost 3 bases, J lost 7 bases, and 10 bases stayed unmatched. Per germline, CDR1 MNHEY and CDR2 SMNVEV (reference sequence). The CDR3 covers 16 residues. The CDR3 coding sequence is TGTGCCAGCAGTTTCTCCCGGACAGGGGGCACTGGTGAAGCTTTCTTT. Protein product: CASSFSRTGGTGEAFF.

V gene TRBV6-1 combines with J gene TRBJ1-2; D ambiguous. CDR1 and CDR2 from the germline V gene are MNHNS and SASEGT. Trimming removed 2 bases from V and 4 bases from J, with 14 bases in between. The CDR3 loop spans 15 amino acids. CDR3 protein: CASSEFTGPLYGYTF. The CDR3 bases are TGTGCCAGCAGTGAATTCACGGGTCCTCTCTATGGCTACACCTTC.

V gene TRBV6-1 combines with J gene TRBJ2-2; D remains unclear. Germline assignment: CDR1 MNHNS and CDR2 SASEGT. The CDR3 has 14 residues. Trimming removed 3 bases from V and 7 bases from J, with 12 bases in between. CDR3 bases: TGTGCCAGCAGTGATTTTGGGTCTTACGGGGAGCTGTTTTTT. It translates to CASSDFGSYGELFF.

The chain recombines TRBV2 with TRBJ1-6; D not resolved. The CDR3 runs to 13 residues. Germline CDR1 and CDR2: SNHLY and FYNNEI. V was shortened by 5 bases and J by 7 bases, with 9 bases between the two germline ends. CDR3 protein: CASSRGENSPLHF. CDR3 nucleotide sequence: TGTGCCAGCAGTCGGGGAGAGAATTCACCCCTCCACTTT.

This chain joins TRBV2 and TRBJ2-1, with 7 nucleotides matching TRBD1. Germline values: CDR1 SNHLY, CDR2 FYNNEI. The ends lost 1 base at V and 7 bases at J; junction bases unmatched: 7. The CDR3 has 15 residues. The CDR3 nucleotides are TGTGCCAGCAGTGAAGTACAGGGGATAGTGAATGAGCAGTTCTTC. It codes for CASSEVQGIVNEQFF.

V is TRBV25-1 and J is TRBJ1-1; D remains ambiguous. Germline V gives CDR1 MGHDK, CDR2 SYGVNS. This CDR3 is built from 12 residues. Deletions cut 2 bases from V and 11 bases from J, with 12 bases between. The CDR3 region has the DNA TGTGCCAGCAGTGAAAACCACCTCCCGGCTTTCTTT. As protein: CASSENHLPAFF.

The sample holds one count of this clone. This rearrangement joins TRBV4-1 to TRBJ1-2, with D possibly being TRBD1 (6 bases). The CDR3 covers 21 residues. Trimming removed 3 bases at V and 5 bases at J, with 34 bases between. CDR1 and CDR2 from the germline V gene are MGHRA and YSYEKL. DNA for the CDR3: TGCGCCAGCAGCCACCCCCCTTTTTTTCCCGGGGGGGCTCGGGTAAGGTATGGCTACACCTTC. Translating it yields CASSHPPFFPGGARVRYGYTF.

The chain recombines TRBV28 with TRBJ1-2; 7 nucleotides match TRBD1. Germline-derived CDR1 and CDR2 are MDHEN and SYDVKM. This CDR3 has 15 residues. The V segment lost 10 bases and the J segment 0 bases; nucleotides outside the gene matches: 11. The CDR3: CATAKRTGTNYGYTF. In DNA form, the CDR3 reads TGTGCCACCGCGAAAAGGACAGGTACTAACTATGGCTACACCTTC.

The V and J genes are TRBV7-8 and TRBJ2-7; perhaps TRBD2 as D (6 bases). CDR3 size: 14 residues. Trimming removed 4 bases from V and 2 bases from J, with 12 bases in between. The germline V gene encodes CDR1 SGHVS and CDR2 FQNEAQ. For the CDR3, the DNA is TGTGCCAGCAGCTCTGAAGCGGGTACCTACGAGCAGTACTTC. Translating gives CASSSEAGTYEQYF.

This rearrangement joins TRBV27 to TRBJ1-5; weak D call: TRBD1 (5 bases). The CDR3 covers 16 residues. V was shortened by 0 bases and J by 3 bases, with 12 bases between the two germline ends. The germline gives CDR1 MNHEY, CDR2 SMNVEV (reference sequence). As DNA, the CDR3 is TGTGCCAGCAGTTTATCGAGTGACAGCTACAATCAGCCCCAGCATTTT. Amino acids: CASSLSSDSYNQPQHF.

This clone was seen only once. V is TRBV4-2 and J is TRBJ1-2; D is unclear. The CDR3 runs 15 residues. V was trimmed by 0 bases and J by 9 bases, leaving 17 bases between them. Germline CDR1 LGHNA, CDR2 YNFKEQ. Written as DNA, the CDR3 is TGTGCCAGCAGCCAAGATCTAGGGAGCACCAATAGCTACACCTTC. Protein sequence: CASSQDLGSTNSYTF.